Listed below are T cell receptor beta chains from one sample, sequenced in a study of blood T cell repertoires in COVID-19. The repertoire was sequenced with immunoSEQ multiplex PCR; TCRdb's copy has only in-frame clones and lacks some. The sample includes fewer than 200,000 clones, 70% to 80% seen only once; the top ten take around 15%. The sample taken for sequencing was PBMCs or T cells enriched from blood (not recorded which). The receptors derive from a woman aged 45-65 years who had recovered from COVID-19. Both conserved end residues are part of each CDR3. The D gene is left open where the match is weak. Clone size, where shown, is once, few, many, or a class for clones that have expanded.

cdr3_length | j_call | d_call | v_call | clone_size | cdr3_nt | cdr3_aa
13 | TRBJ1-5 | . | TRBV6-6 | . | TGTGCCAGCAGGCAGGACAGAGATCAGCCCCAGCATTTT | CASRQDRDQPQHF
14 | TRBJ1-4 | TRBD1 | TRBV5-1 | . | TGCGCCAGCACTCAGGGGGCAACTAATGAAAAACTGTTTTTT | CASTQGATNEKLFF
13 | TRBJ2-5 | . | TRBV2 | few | TGTGCCAGCAGCGCCATACTCCAAGAGACCCAGTACTTC | CASSAILQETQYF
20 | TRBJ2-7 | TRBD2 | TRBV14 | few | TGTGCCAGCAGCCAAGATAGATTTGGGACTAGCCTCGCAGGCCTTTACGAGCAGTACTTC | CASSQDRFGTSLAGLYEQYF
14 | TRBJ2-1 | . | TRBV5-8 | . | TGTGCCAGCAGCCCGCCCCGTAACAACAATGAGCAGTTCTTC | CASSPPRNNNEQFF
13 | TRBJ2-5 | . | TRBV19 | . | TGTGCCAGTAGTCGTAGCGGCCCCGGGACCCAGTACTTC | CASSRSGPGTQYF
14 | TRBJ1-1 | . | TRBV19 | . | TGTGCCAGTAGACGAGATCTCGTGAACACTGAAGCTTTCTTT | CASRRDLVNTEAFF
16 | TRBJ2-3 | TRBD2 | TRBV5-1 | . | TGCGCCAGCACCCTGAGCGGGAGTCGGGACACAGATACGCAGTATTTT | CASTLSGSRDTDTQYF
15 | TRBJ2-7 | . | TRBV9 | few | TGTGCCAGCAGCGTAGGGGCGGGGAAATCCTACGAGCAGTACTTC | CASSVGAGKSYEQYF
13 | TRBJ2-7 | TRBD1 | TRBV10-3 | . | TGTGCCACCCAACAGGGGAGCCGCAGCGAGCAGTACTTC | CATQQGSRSEQYF
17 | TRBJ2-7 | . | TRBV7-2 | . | TGTGCCAGCAGCCTCGTCGCTGGGGGCCTAAACTCCTACGAGCAGTACTTC | CASSLVAGGLNSYEQYF
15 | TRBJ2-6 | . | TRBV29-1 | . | TGCAGCGTTAACCTCGGGAGTTCTGGGGCCAACGTCCTGACTTTC | CSVNLGSSGANVLTF
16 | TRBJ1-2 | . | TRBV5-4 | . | TGTGCCAGCAGCTTAGAGACATCGGCCGTCCACTATGGCTACACCTTC | CASSLETSAVHYGYTF
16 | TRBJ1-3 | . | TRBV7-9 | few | TGTGCCAGCAGTTTAGGAGGCGGTTCGTCTGGAAACACCATATATTTT | CASSLGGGSSGNTIYF
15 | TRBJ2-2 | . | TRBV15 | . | TGTGCCACCAGCAGAGTAGCAGGGGAGCCCGGGGAGCTGTTTTTT | CATSRVAGEPGELFF
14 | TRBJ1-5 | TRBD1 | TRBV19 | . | TGTGCCAGTACAGGGGGCTTGTGGGATCAGCCCCAGCATTTT | CASTGGLWDQPQHF
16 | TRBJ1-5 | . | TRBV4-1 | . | TGCGCCAGCAGCCAAGAAGGCGGCTATAGCAATCAGCCCCAGCATTTT | CASSQEGGYSNQPQHF
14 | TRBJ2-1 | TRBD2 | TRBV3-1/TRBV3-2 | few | TGTGCCAGCAGCCACCGGGAGGGCCACAATGAGCAGTTCTTC | CASSHREGHNEQFF
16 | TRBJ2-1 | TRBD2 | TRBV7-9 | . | TGTGCCAGCAGCTTGGAGACTAGCGGGAGGGCCGATGAGCAGTTCTTC | CASSLETSGRADEQFF
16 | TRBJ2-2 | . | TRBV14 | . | TGTGCCAGCAGCCCCTACTCTGCCCGGGTCGGCGGGGAGCTGTTTTTT | CASSPYSARVGGELFF
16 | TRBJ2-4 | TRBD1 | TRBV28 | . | TGTGCCAGCAGTTTATGGGACAGGGCGGCCAAAAACATTCAGTACTTC | CASSLWDRAAKNIQYF
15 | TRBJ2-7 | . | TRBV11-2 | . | TGTGCCAGCAGCTTTGAACAGGACGGAACCTACGAGCAGTACTTC | CASSFEQDGTYEQYF
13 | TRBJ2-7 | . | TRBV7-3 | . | TGTGCCAGCAGTCTCGCGGGGACGGTCGAGCAGTACTTC | CASSLAGTVEQYF
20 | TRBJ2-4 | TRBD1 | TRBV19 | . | TGTGCCAGTAGTTCAACCGGGACAGGGTCGGGAGGAATATCCAAAAACATTCAGTACTTC | CASSSTGTGSGGISKNIQYF
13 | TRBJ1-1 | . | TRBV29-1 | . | TGCAGCGTTCAGGGGTCCCTGAACACTGAAGCTTTCTTT | CSVQGSLNTEAFF
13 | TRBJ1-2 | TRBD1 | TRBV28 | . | TGTGCCAGCAGTCTAGGGACAGTTGGCGGCTACACCTTC | CASSLGTVGGYTF
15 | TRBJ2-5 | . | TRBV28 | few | TGTGCCAGCAGTCCTCCCGGGTCCCTACAAGAGACCCAGTACTTC | CASSPPGSLQETQYF
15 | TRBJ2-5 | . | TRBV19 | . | TGTGCCAGTAGTATGTGGGCAGGGGAGATGGAGACCCAGTACTTC | CASSMWAGEMETQYF
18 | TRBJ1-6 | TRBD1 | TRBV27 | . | TGTGCCAGCAGTCTTTACAAGGTCCAGGGGGCTGGCTATTCACCCCTCCACTTT | CASSLYKVQGAGYSPLHF
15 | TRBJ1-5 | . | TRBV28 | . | TGTGCCAGCAGATCCGGGACAAGGGGCAATCAGCCCCAGCATTTT | CASRSGTRGNQPQHF
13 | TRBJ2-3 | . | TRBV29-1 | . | TGCAGCGCAAGGTCGGAGATTTATAATACGCAGTATTTT | CSARSEIYNTQYF
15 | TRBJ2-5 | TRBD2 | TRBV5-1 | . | TGCGCCAGCAGCAGTCAAGCGGGAGGGTTCGAGACCCAGTACTTC | CASSSQAGGFETQYF
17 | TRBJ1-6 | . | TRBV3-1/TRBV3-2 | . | TGTGCCAGCAGCCCCCGGTCTGAAGCGGAGGCAAATTCACCCCTCCACTTT | CASSPRSEAEANSPLHF
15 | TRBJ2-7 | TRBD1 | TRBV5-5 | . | TGTGCCAGCAGCTTGGCTACAGGGGTGGGGAACGAGCAGTACTTC | CASSLATGVGNEQYF
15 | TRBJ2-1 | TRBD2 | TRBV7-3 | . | TGTGCCAGCAGCAGAGCGGGAGGGCAGGTAAATGAGCAGTTCTTC | CASSRAGGQVNEQFF
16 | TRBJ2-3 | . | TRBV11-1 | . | TGTGCCAGCAGCTTAGGGGCGAGTTATTCCACAGATACGCAGTATTTT | CASSLGASYSTDTQYF
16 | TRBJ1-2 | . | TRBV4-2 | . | TGTGCCAGCAGCCAAGGGACTAAAGCCGGGAGCTATGGCTACACCTTC | CASSQGTKAGSYGYTF
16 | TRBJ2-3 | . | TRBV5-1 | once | TGCGCCAGCAGCTTGGGTCAATGGCCCGCCACAGATACGCAGTATTTT | CASSLGQWPATDTQYF
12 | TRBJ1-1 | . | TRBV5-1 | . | TGCGCCAGCAGCGGCCAAATCGACAGAGCTTTCTTT | CASSGQIDRAFF
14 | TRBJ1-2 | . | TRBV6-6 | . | TGTGCCAGCAGTTACTCGGCACAGATTTATGGCTACACCTTC | CASSYSAQIYGYTF
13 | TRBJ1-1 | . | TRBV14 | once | TGTGCCAGCAGCCCTTACAGGCTCACTGAAGCTTTCTTT | CASSPYRLTEAFF
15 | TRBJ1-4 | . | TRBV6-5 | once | TGTGCCAGCAGACTAGGGGGAGGGGTCGAAGAAAAACTGTTTTTT | CASRLGGGVEEKLFF
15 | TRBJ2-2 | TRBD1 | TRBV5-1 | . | TGCGCCAGCAGCTCCGGGACAGGGGACACCGGGGAGCTGTTTTTT | CASSSGTGDTGELFF
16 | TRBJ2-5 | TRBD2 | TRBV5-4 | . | TGTGCCAGCAGCCCTCCACTAGCGGGAGCATTTGAGACCCAGTACTTC | CASSPPLAGAFETQYF
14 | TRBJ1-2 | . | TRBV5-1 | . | TGCGCCAGCACCTTGGAATTGAACGCCGGTGGCTACACCTTC | CASTLELNAGGYTF